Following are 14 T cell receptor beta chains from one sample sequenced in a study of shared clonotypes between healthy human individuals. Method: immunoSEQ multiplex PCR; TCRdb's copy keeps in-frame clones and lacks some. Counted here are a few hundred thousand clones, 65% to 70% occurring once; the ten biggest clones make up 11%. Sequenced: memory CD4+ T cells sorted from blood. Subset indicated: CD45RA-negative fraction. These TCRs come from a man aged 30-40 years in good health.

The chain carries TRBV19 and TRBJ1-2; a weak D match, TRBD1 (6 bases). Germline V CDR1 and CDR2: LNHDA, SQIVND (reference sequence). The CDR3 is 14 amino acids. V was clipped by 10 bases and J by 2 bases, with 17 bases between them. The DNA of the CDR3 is TGTGCCACCAGCCGGGGGGCCGGCAACTATGGCTACACCTTC. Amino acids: CATSRGAGNYGYTF.

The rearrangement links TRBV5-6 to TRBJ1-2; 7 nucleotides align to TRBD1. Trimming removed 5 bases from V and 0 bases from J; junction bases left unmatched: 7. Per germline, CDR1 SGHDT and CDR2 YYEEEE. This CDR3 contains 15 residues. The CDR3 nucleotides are TGTGCCAGCAGACAACGGGACAGAGCTAACTATGGCTACACCTTC. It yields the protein CASRQRDRANYGYTF.

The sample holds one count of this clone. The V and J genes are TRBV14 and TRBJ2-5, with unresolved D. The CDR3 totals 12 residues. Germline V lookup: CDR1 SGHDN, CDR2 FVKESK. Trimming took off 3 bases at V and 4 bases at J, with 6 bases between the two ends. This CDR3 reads CASSHNRETQYF. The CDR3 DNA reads TGTGCCAGCAGCCACAACCGAGAGACCCAGTACTTC. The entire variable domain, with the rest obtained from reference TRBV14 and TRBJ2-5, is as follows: EAGVTQFPSHSVIEKGQTVTLRCDPISGHDNLYWYRRVMGKEIKFLLHFVKESKQDESGMPNNRFLAERTGGTYSTLKVQPAELEDSGVYFCASSHNRETQYFGPGTRLLVL.

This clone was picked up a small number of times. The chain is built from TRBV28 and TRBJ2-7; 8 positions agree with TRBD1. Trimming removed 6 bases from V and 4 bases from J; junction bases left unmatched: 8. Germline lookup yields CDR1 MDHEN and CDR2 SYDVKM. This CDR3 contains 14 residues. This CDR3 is CASSVATGAYEQYF. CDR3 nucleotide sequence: TGTGCCAGCAGCGTCGCGACAGGGGCTTACGAGCAGTACTTC. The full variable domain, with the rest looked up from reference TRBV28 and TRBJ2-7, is DVKVTQSSRYLVKRTGEKVFLECVQDMDHENMFWYRQDPGLGLRLIYFSYDVKMKEKGDIPEGYSVSREKKERFSLILESASTNQTSMYLCASSVATGAYEQYFGPGTRLTVT.

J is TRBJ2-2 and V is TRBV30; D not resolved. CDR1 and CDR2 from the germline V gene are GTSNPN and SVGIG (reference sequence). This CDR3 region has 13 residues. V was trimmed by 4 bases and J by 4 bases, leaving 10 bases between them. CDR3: CAWIPGITGELFF. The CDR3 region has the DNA TGTGCCTGGATACCTGGAATCACCGGGGAGCTGTTTTTT.

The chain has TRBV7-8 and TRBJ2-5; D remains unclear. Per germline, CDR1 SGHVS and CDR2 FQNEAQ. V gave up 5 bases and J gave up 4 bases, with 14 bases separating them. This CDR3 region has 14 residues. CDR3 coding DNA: TGTGCCAGCAGCCGCCGTGGGAATTCAGAGACCCAGTACTTC. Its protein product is CASSRRGNSETQYF.

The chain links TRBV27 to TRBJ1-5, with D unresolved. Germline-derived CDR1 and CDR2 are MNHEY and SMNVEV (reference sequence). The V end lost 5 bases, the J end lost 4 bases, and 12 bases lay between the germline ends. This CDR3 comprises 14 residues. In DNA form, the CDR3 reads TGTGCCAGCAGTGGACGGCTAGGGAATCAGCCCCAGCATTTT. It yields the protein CASSGRLGNQPQHF.

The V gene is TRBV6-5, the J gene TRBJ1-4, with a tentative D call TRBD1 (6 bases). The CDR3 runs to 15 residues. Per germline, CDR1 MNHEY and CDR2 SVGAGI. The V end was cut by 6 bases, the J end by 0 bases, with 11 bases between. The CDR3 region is CASSGQFATNEKLFF. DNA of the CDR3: TGTGCCAGCAGCGGACAGTTTGCAACTAATGAAAAACTGTTTTTT.

Here the CDR3 DNA reads TGTGCCAGCAGCGTAGAACCGACAGGTTGGGAGACCCAGTACTTC. Protein: CASSVEPTGWETQYF. The chain recombines TRBV9 with TRBJ2-5, with TRBD1 as a possible D gene (6 bases). Deletions cut 0 bases from V and 5 bases from J, with 14 bases between. Germline loops: CDR1 SGDLS, CDR2 YYNGEE. The CDR3 sequence is 15 residues long.

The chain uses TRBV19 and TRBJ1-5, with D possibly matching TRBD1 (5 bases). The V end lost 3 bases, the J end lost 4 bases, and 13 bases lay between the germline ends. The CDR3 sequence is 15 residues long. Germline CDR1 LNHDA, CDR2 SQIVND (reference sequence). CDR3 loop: CASSIGRQPNQPQHF. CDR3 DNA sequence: TGTGCCAGTAGTATTGGGAGACAGCCGAATCAGCCCCAGCATTTT.

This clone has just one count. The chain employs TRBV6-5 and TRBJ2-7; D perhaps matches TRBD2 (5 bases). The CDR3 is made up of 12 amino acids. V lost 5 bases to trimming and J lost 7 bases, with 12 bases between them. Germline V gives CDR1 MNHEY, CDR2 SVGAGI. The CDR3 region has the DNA TGTGCCAGCAGTAACGCGGGCGGTGAGCAGTACTTC. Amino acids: CASSNAGGEQYF.

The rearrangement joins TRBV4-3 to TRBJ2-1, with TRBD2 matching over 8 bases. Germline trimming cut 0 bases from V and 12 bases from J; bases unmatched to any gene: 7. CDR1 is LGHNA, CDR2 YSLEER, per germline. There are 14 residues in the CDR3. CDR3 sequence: CASSQDTGGRLQFF. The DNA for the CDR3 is TGCGCCAGCAGCCAAGATACTGGCGGGAGGTTGCAGTTCTTC.

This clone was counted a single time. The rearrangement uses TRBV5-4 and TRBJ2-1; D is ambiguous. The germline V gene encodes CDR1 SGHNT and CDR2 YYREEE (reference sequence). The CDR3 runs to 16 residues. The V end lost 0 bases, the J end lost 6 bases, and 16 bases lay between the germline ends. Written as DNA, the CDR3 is TGTGCCAGCAGCTTGGACGCCTACTCCATGGGCAATGAGCAGTTCTTC. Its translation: CASSLDAYSMGNEQFF.

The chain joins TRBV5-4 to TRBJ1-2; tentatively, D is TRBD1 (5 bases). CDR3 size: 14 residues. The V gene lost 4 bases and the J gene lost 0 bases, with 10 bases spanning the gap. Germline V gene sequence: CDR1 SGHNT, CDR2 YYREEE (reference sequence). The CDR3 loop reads CASSPGGANYGYTF. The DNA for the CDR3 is TGTGCCAGCAGCCCGGGGGGAGCTAACTATGGCTACACCTTC.